This T cell receptor beta chain is from a study of glioma-infiltrating T cells. Study results and caveats: Above-expected tissue-blood divergence occurred in all gliomas, most in low-grade ones. Very few CDR3 sequences were shared between tissue and blood.

Germline V gene sequence: CDR1 SGHTS, CDR2 YDEGEE. This CDR3 comprises 15 residues. V lost 3 bases and J lost 5, with 17 bases in between. Using RNA template, CDR3s of TCR alpha and beta were amplified with iRepertoire arm-PCR. One entry per CDR3 protein results from TCRdb running MiXCR on the multiplex PCR reads. The repertoire holds some 180,000 distinct CDR3 sequences, with 25% to 35% as singletons. This clonotype appeared a few times. Its antigen is unknown. The chain has TRBV5-8 and TRBJ1-2; D possibly corresponds to TRBD1 (6 bases). The sequenced sample consisted of glioma tissue, nonneoplastic brain tissue, or PBMCs (not recorded which). This clonotype was sampled from a human donor with low-grade glioma or glioblastoma, undergoing nonglioma brain surgery, or in good health (not recorded which). The CDR3 DNA follows: TGTGCCAGCAGCTATACCGGACGAGACAGGTATGGCTACACCTTC. Its translation is CASSYTGRDRYGYTF.